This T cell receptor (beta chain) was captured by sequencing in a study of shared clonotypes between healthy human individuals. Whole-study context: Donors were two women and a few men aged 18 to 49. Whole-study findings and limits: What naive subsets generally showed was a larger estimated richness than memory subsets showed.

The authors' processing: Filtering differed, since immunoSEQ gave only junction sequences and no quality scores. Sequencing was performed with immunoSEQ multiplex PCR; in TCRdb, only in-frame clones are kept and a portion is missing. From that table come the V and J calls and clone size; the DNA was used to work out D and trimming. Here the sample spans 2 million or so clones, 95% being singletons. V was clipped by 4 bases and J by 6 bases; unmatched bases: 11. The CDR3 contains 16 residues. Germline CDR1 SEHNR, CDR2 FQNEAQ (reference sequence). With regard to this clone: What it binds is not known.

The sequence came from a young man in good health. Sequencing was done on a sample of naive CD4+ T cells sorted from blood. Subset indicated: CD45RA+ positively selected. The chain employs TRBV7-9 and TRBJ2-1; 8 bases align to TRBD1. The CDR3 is CASSSYTGGIINEQFF. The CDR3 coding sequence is TGTGCCAGCAGCTCCTATACAGGGGGGATCATCAATGAGCAGTTCTTC. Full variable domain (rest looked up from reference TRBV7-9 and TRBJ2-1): DTGVSQNPRHKITKRGQNVTFRCDPISEHNRLYWYRQTLGQGPEFLTYFQNEAQLEKSRLLSDRFSAERPKGSFSTLEIQRTEQGDSAMYLCASSSYTGGIINEQFFGPGTRLTVL.